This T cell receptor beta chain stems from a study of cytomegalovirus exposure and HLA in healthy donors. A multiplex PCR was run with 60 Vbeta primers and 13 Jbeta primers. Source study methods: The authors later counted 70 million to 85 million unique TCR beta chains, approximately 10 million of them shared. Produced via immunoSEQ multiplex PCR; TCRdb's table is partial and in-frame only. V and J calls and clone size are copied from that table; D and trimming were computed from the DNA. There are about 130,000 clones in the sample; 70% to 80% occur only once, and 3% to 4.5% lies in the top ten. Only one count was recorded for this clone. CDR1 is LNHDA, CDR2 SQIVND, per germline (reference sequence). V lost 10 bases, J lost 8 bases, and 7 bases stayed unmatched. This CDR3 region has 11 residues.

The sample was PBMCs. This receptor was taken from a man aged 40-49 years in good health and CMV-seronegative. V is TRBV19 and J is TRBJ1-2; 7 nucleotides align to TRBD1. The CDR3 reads CATRTGEGYTF. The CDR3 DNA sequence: TGTGCCACGCGAACAGGGGAAGGCTACACCTTC.